This is a list of T cell receptor beta chains from one sample in a study of cytomegalovirus exposure and HLA in healthy donors. Repertoires were generated with immunoSEQ multiplex PCR, while TCRdb's copy carries only in-frame clones and drops some. This sample yields just under 65,000 clones, of which roughly 94% are seen a single time; 6.5% to 9% belongs to the top ten. What was sequenced was PBMCs. These receptors came from a woman aged 18-29 years in good health and CMV-seropositive. The CDR3 runs from the conserved cysteine through the conserved F or W. D genes are given only for firm matches. Rows give clone size only sometimes, using once, few, many, or a class for an expanded clone.

- | TRBJ2-1 | TRBD1 | 14 | TRBV6-6 | TGTGCCAGCAGTTACAGGGGGCCCTACAATGAGCAGTTCTTC | CASSYRGPYNEQFF
- | TRBJ2-7 | TRBD2 | 17 | TRBV7-2 | TGTGCCAGCACCCCACGGATCGGACTAGCGGGAGGATCCGAGCAGTACTTC | CASTPRIGLAGGSEQYF
- | TRBJ2-1 | TRBD2 | 14 | TRBV6-5 | TGTGCCAGCAGTTCCCCTAATTTCGCGGGGGGGCAGTTCTTC | CASSSPNFAGGQFF
- | TRBJ1-2 | - | 13 | TRBV28 | TGTGCCAGCAGTTTAGGGCCACGCAATGGCTACACCTTC | CASSLGPRNGYTF
- | TRBJ1-2 | TRBD1 | 16 | TRBV11-2 | TGTGCCAGCAGCTTGAATAGCCCCAGGGGGTATTCTGGCTACACCTTC | CASSLNSPRGYSGYTF
once | TRBJ1-1 | - | 15 | TRBV6-1 | TGTGCCAGCGGGGATAGGGGAAATAGGGATACTGAAGCTTTCTTT | CASGDRGNRDTEAFF
- | TRBJ2-7 | TRBD1 | 15 | TRBV7-6 | TGTGCCAGCAGCTTAGCCCAGGACAGGGTCGACGAGCAGTACTTC | CASSLAQDRVDEQYF
- | TRBJ1-6 | - | 15 | TRBV7-9 | TGTGCCAGCAGCTCCAGGGGCAGGGAGGGGACACCCCTCCACTTT | CASSSRGREGTPLHF
- | TRBJ2-7 | - | 14 | TRBV11-1 | TGTGCCAGCAGCGTGGATAGGGGAAAACTTGAGCAGTACTTC | CASSVDRGKLEQYF
- | TRBJ1-2 | - | 14 | TRBV27 | TGTGCCAGCAGTTCAGGGCCCAATCGACAGGGCTACACCTTC | CASSSGPNRQGYTF
- | TRBJ1-5 | - | 13 | TRBV7-9 | TGTGCCAGCGGTTCACAGGGAAATCAGCCCCAGCATTTT | CASGSQGNQPQHF
medium-sized | TRBJ1-2 | - | 12 | TRBV2 | TGTGCCAGTTACGACGGAGGCTATGGCTACACCTTC | CASYDGGYGYTF
- | TRBJ1-1 | - | 13 | TRBV5-1 | TGCGCCAGCAGCTACTCGCTGAACACTGAAGCTTTCTTT | CASSYSLNTEAFF
- | TRBJ2-7 | TRBD1 | 14 | TRBV7-2 | TGTGCCAGCAGCTTCGCGACAGGGCCCTACGAGCAGTACTTC | CASSFATGPYEQYF
- | TRBJ2-5 | TRBD2 | 16 | TRBV7-6 | TGTGCCAGCAGCCCGACAGGGCTAGCGGGAGGAGAGACCCAATACTTC | CASSPTGLAGGETQYF
- | TRBJ1-6 | - | 15 | TRBV28 | TGTGCCAGCAGTTTATCAGGCGGGTATAATTCACCCCTCCACTTT | CASSLSGGYNSPLHF
- | TRBJ2-5 | - | 14 | TRBV11-2 | TGTGCCAGCAGCTTCTTGAGGGACCAAGAGACCCAGTACTTC | CASSFLRDQETQYF
once | TRBJ1-2 | - | 14 | TRBV6-5 | TGTGCCAGCAGTTGGGGGCTTGATAACTATGGCTACACCTTC | CASSWGLDNYGYTF
- | TRBJ1-2 | - | 12 | TRBV28 | TGTGCCAGCAGCCCCCCCGACTATGGCTACACCTTC | CASSPPDYGYTF
- | TRBJ2-5 | - | 16 | TRBV4-1 | TGCGCCAGCAGCCACCCCCCGCGGGATATACAAGAGACCCAGTACTTC | CASSHPPRDIQETQYF
- | TRBJ1-2 | TRBD1 | 14 | TRBV6-1 | TGTGCCAGCAGTGAAGGGGACAGGGTCTATGGCTACACCTTC | CASSEGDRVYGYTF
- | TRBJ1-5 | TRBD1 | 13 | TRBV6-5 | TGTGCCAGCCGGGACAGGCTGTTTGGGCCCCAGCATTTT | CASRDRLFGPQHF